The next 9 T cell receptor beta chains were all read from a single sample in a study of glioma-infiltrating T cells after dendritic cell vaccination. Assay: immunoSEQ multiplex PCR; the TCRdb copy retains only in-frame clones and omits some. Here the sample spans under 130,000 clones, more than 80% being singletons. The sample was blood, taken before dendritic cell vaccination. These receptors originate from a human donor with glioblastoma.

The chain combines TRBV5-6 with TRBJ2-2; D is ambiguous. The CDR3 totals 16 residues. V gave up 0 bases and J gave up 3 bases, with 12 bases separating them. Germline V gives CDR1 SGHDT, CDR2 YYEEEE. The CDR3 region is CASSLVSSPDTGELFF. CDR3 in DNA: TGTGCCAGCAGCTTGGTGTCTAGTCCCGACACCGGGGAGCTGTTTTTT. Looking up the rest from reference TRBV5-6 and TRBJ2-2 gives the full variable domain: DAGVTQSPTHLIKTRGQQVTLRCSPKSGHDTVSWYQQALGQGPQFIFQYYEEEERQRGNFPDRFSGHQFPNYSSELNVNALLLGDSALYLCASSLVSSPDTGELFFGEGSRLTVL.

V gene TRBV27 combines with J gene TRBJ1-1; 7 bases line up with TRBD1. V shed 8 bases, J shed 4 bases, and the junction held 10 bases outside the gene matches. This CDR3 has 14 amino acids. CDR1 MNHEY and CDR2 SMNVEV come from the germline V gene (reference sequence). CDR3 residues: CASGRRGLGTEAFF. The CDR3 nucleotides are TGTGCCAGCGGGAGGAGGGGGCTTGGCACTGAAGCTTTCTTT.

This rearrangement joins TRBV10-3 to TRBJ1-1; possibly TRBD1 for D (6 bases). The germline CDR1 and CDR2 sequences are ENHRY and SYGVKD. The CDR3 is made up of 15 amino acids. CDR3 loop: CAISRAGERNTEAFF. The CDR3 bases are TGTGCGATCTCGAGGGCAGGGGAGAGGAACACTGAAGCTTTCTTT.

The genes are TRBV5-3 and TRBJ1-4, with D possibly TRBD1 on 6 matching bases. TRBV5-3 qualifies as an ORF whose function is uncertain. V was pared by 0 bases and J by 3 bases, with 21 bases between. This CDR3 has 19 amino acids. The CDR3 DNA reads TGTGCCAGAAGCTTGGGTAGTCGGACAGCGCTTTCAGCTAATGAAAAACTGTTTTTT. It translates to CARSLGSRTALSANEKLFF.

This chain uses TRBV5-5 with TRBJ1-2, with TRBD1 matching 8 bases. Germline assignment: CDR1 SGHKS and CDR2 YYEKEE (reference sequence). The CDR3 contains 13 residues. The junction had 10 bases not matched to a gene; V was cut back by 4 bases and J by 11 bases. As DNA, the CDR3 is TGTGCCAGCAGCGGGACAGGTCCAACCCTGTACACCTTC. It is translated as CASSGTGPTLYTF.

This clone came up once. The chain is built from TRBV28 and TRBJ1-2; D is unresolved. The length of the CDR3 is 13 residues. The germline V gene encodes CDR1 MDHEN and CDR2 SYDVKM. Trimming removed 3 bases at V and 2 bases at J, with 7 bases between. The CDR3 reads CASSFATNYGYTF. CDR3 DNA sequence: TGTGCCAGCAGTTTTGCCACAAACTATGGCTACACCTTC.

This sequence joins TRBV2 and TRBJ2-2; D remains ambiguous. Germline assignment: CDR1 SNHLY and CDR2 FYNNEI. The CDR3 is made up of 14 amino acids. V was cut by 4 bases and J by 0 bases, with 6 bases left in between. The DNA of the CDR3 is TGTGCCAGCAGTGTATCGGCGAACACCGGGGAGCTGTTTTTT. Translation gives CASSVSANTGELFF.

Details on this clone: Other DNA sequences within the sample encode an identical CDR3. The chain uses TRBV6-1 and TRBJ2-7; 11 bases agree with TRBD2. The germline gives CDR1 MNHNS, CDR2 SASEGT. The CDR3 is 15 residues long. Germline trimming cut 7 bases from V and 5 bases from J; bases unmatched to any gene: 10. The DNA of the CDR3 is TGTGCCAGCACATTAGCGGGGGGGCTAGGGAACGAGCAGTACTTC. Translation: CASTLAGGLGNEQYF.

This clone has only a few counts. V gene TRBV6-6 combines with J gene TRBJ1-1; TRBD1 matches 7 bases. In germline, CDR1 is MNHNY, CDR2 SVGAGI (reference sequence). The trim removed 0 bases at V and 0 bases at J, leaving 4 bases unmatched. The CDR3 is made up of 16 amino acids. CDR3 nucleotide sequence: TGTGCCAGCAGTTACTCCCTCGACAGGGTGAACACTGAAGCTTTCTTT. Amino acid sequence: CASSYSLDRVNTEAFF.